This T cell receptor (beta chain) was recovered during a study of response to subunit inactivated influenza vaccine. TCRdb re-called the RT-PCR reads with MiXCR, one entry per CDR3 protein. The sample lists about 540,000 distinct CDR3 sequences, under 30% occurring once. The germline CDR1 and CDR2 sequences are DFQATT and SNEGSKA (reference sequence). The CDR3 totals 13 residues. These same records also appear under a second study, on T cells expressing NK-cell markers. That publication notes: The authors made TCR beta cDNA libraries by 5'RACE template switching. This switching added a universal primer site and UMIs.

The gene calls are TRBV20-1 and TRBJ1-1; a possible D gene is TRBD1 (5 bases). The sequence was obtained from a man aged 45-65 years who received an inactivated influenza vaccine. Material: CD4+ T cells sorted from PBMCs, obtained about 11 days after vaccination. CDR3: CSTGAILNTEAFF. CDR3 nucleotide sequence: TGCAGCACCGGGGCCATTCTGAACACTGAAGCTTTCTTT.